The T cell receptor beta chain under discussion was sequenced for a study of blood T cell repertoires in COVID-19. Turning to the study itself: The origin of the acute and convalescent COVID-19 samples was the United States, Italy and Spain. The cDNA or gDNA used as material had been derived from T cells, B-cell-depleted T cells, or PBMCs.

Germline V gene lookup returns CDR1 SGHTA and CDR2 FQGTGA. The V gene end was trimmed by 5 bases and the J gene end by 6 bases; junction bases not matched to a gene: 9. The CDR3 sequence is 16 residues long. Sequencing was performed with immunoSEQ multiplex PCR; in TCRdb, only in-frame clones are kept and a portion is missing. The sample yields fewer than 350,000 clones, about four fifths seen once. Sequenced sample: peripheral blood. This chain joins TRBV7-3 and TRBJ2-3, with TRBD2 matching over 12 bases. The clonotype was recovered from a woman aged 55-69 years with active or convalescent COVID-19. The CDR3 DNA follows: TGTGCCAGCAGCATGACTAGCGGGGGCCCGCGGGATACGCAGTATTTT. The encoded protein is CASSMTSGGPRDTQYF.